A selection of T cell receptor beta chains follows, all from one sample in a study of beta chain features in type 1 diabetes. Sequencing was performed with immunoSEQ multiplex PCR; in TCRdb, only in-frame clones are kept and a portion is missing. The data contain 250,000 to 300,000 clones, around 7.8% of them singletons. Sequencing used central memory CD4+ T cells from blood. Receptor source: a woman aged 18-29 years in good health. Both conserved end residues are part of each CDR3. Each record gives: J gene, D gene, V gene, clone size, CDR3 protein, CDR3 DNA. D genes are given only for firm matches. Only some rows state a clone size, as once, few, many or a class for expanded clones.

j_gene: TRBJ2-5; d_gene: .; v_gene: TRBV18; abundance: .; CDR3aa: CASSPGRGQETQYF; CDR3nt: TGTGCCAGCTCACCCGGTCGTGGGCAAGAGACCCAGTACTTC
j_gene: TRBJ1-4; d_gene: TRBD1; v_gene: TRBV4-3; abundance: many; CDR3aa: CASSQGHQGAVGEKLFF; CDR3nt: TGCGCCAGCAGCCAAGGGCATCAGGGGGCGGTGGGTGAAAAACTGTTTTTT
j_gene: TRBJ2-7; d_gene: TRBD2; v_gene: TRBV29-1; abundance: few; CDR3aa: CSVEAGRVPYEQYF; CDR3nt: TGCAGCGTTGAAGCCGGGAGGGTTCCCTACGAGCAGTACTTC
j_gene: TRBJ2-3; d_gene: TRBD1; v_gene: TRBV4-3; abundance: few; CDR3aa: CASSQDGRGHTDTQYF; CDR3nt: TGCGCCAGCAGCCAAGATGGCAGGGGGCACACAGATACGCAGTATTTT
j_gene: TRBJ2-1; d_gene: .; v_gene: TRBV15; abundance: few; CDR3aa: CATEYQNEQFF; CDR3nt: TGTGCCACCGAGTATCAGAATGAGCAGTTCTTC
j_gene: TRBJ1-2; d_gene: TRBD1; v_gene: TRBV7-8; abundance: .; CDR3aa: CASSLIQGSYTF; CDR3nt: TGTGCCAGCAGCTTAATACAGGGGTCCTACACCTTC
j_gene: TRBJ2-1; d_gene: .; v_gene: TRBV2; abundance: many; CDR3aa: CASFLYNEQFF; CDR3nt: TGTGCCAGCTTCCTATACAATGAGCAGTTCTTC
j_gene: TRBJ2-3; d_gene: .; v_gene: TRBV5-1; abundance: few; CDR3aa: CASSLMSSGTDTQYF; CDR3nt: TGCGCCAGCAGCTTGATGTCTAGCGGCACAGATACGCAGTATTTT
j_gene: TRBJ1-3; d_gene: .; v_gene: TRBV18; abundance: many; CDR3aa: CASSPVGVGASGNTIYF; CDR3nt: TGTGCCAGCTCACCAGTAGGAGTCGGAGCCTCTGGAAACACCATATATTTT
j_gene: TRBJ2-5; d_gene: TRBD1; v_gene: TRBV10-3; abundance: few; CDR3aa: CAIKSGTGQETQYF; CDR3nt: TGTGCCATCAAGTCAGGGACAGGCCAAGAGACCCAGTACTTC
j_gene: TRBJ1-1; d_gene: TRBD1; v_gene: TRBV7-9; abundance: few; CDR3aa: CASSDRGTNTEAFF; CDR3nt: TGTGCCAGCAGCGACAGGGGCACGAACACTGAAGCTTTCTTT
j_gene: TRBJ1-6; d_gene: .; v_gene: TRBV27; abundance: .; CDR3aa: CASKVSSSYNSPLHF; CDR3nt: TGTGCCAGCAAAGTCTCCAGCTCCTATAATTCACCCCTCCACTTT
j_gene: TRBJ1-1; d_gene: .; v_gene: TRBV4-3; abundance: few; CDR3aa: CASSLGGLNTEAFF; CDR3nt: TGCGCCAGCAGCCTTGGAGGGTTGAACACTGAAGCTTTCTTT
j_gene: TRBJ1-1; d_gene: .; v_gene: TRBV7-3; abundance: .; CDR3aa: CASSLFGVMNTEAFF; CDR3nt: TGTGCCAGCAGCTTATTCGGGGTGATGAACACTGAAGCTTTCTTT
j_gene: TRBJ2-3; d_gene: .; v_gene: TRBV9; abundance: .; CDR3aa: CASSVILTDTQYF; CDR3nt: TGTGCCAGCAGCGTAATCTTAACCGATACGCAGTATTTT
j_gene: TRBJ1-1; d_gene: .; v_gene: TRBV30; abundance: .; CDR3aa: CAWSRDLEVVNTEAFF; CDR3nt: TGTGCCTGGAGTCGTGACCTTGAGGTGGTCAACACTGAAGCTTTCTTT
j_gene: TRBJ1-2; d_gene: .; v_gene: TRBV14; abundance: few; CDR3aa: CASSRLSRLAKNYGYTF; CDR3nt: TGTGCCAGCAGCCGACTATCCAGGTTGGCGAAGAACTATGGCTACACCTTC
j_gene: TRBJ2-3; d_gene: .; v_gene: TRBV27; abundance: few; CDR3aa: CASSRQVSTDTQYF; CDR3nt: TGTGCCAGCAGTCGACAGGTTAGCACAGATACGCAGTATTTT
j_gene: TRBJ2-2; d_gene: .; v_gene: TRBV28; abundance: many; CDR3aa: CASSLGPPMELFF; CDR3nt: TGTGCCAGCAGCCTGGGCCCCCCCATGGAGCTGTTTTTT
j_gene: TRBJ2-1; d_gene: .; v_gene: TRBV19; abundance: few; CDR3aa: CASSISRYEQFF; CDR3nt: TGTGCCAGTAGTATCAGCAGATATGAGCAGTTCTTC